These 14 T cell receptor beta chains came from one sample sequenced in a study of OX40 agonist ivuxolimab in advanced cancers. Profiling relied on immunoSEQ multiplex PCR, and the TCRdb table lists in-frame clones only, not all of them. The sample lists around 90,000 clones; around 86% were seen once. This specimen consisted of CD4+ or CD8+ T cells sorted from blood, obtained in a trial of the OX40 agonist ivuxolimab. The receptor set was obtained from an adult with an advanced solid tumor such as melanoma, head and neck, liver or kidney cancer.

V usage is TRBV6-6 and J usage is TRBJ2-7, with TRBD1 as a possible D gene (6 bases). Germline CDR1 MNHNY, CDR2 SVGAGI (reference sequence). CDR3 length: 13 residues. V lost 7 bases, J lost 2 bases, and 12 bases lay in between. For the CDR3, the DNA is TGTGCCAGCACGGAGACAGGAACCTACGAGCAGTACTTC. This translates into CASTETGTYEQYF.

The J gene is TRBJ1-2, the V gene TRBV2; 8 nucleotides match TRBD1. The CDR3 sequence is 13 residues long. V lost 6 bases to trimming and J lost 8 bases; unmatched junction nucleotides: 8. CDR1 and CDR2 (germline): SNHLY, FYNNEI. This chain's CDR3 is CASSPQGARGYTF. CDR3 nucleotides: TGTGCCAGCAGCCCTCAGGGGGCGCGAGGCTACACCTTC. The complete variable domain, with remaining parts taken from reference TRBV2 and TRBJ1-2, reads EPEVTQTPSHQVTQMGQEVILRCVPISNHLYFYWYRQILGQKVEFLVSFYNNEISEKSEIFDDQFSVERPDGSNFTLKIRSTKLEDSAMYFCASSPQGARGYTFGSGTRLTVV.

The genes are TRBV28 and TRBJ2-7; D might be TRBD1 (6 bases). Germline V gene lookup returns CDR1 MDHEN and CDR2 SYDVKM. The CDR3 contains 13 residues. The V end was cut by 11 bases, the J end by 2 bases, with 16 bases between. As DNA, the CDR3 is TGTGCCGCCCGGCGAGGGGGACCCTACGAGCAGTACTTC. It specifies CAARRGGPYEQYF.

The chain recombines TRBV18 with TRBJ1-1; 7 nucleotides match TRBD1. Germline V gene data show CDR1 as KGHSH and CDR2 as LQKENI. Trimming at V came to 0 bases and at J to 5 bases, leaving 3 bases not matched to a gene. The length of the CDR3 is 14 residues. The CDR3 reads CASSPPPRGTEAFF. CDR3 coding DNA: TGTGCCAGCTCACCACCGCCCAGGGGGACTGAAGCTTTCTTT. The whole variable domain, filled in from reference TRBV18 and TRBJ1-1, reads NAGVMQNPRHLVRRRGQEARLRCSPMKGHSHVYWYRQLPEEGLKFMVYLQKENIIDESGMPKERFSAEFPKEGPSILRIQQVVRGDSAAYFCASSPPPRGTEAFFGQGTRLTVV.

The chain couples TRBV15 to TRBJ2-5; D is undetermined. CDR1 LNHNV and CDR2 YYDKDF come from the germline V gene (reference sequence). Trimming cost V 3 bases and J 5 bases, with 10 bases left between them. The CDR3 spans 13 residues. The DNA for the CDR3 is TGTGCCACCAGCAGGCCTCCTTCGGAGACCCAGTACTTC. Translation gives CATSRPPSETQYF.

This clone occurred a few times. The rearrangement uses TRBV2 and TRBJ2-5; D could derive from TRBD1 or TRBD2 (5 bases each). Per the germline V gene, CDR1 is SNHLY and CDR2 is FYNNEI. The CDR3 runs 14 residues. Trimming removed 7 bases at V and 4 bases at J, with 16 bases between. Here the CDR3 reads CASKRGEGPETQYF. In DNA, the CDR3 is TGTGCCAGCAAGAGAGGGGAAGGGCCAGAGACCCAGTACTTC.

This chain connects TRBV5-4 to TRBJ1-3; unclear D gene. This CDR3 comprises 14 residues. The V gene's germline CDR1 is SGHNT and CDR2 YYREEE (reference sequence). The germline V and J ends were trimmed by 0 bases and 4 bases, with 8 bases remaining between them. The CDR3 DNA follows: TGTGCCAGCAGCTTGGTCGGGGTCGGAAACACCATATATTTT. It encodes CASSLVGVGNTIYF.

The V call is TRBV25-1, the J call TRBJ2-4; tentative D call: TRBD1 (6 bases). V was trimmed by 4 bases and J by 0 bases, leaving 16 bases between them. The CDR3 spans 17 residues. The V gene's germline CDR1 is MGHDK and CDR2 SYGVNS. This chain's CDR3 is CASSASGQSVAKNIQYF. Here the CDR3 DNA reads TGTGCCAGCAGTGCATCAGGACAGAGTGTAGCCAAAAACATTCAGTACTTC.

The J gene is TRBJ1-5, the V gene TRBV7-9, with D possibly matching TRBD1 (5 bases). The length of the CDR3 is 13 residues. Trimming removed 7 bases at V and 9 bases at J, with 16 bases between. CDR1 and CDR2 from the germline V gene are SEHNR and FQNEAQ (reference sequence). CDR3 in DNA: TGTGCCAGCACCGCGAGGCAGGGTTGGCCCCAGCATTTT. Translating it yields CASTARQGWPQHF.

The CDR3 bases are TGTGCCAGCAGTGAAAGCGTCCTCGGCACGCAGTATTTT. Protein: CASSESVLGTQYF. J is TRBJ2-3 and V is TRBV5-6; D gene ambiguous. This CDR3 is 13 amino acids long. The germline gives CDR1 SGHDT, CDR2 YYEEEE. Trimming took 5 bases from V and 9 from J, leaving 16 bases between them.

The gene calls are TRBV5-6 and TRBJ2-7; tentative D call: TRBD2 (6 bases). CDR1 is SGHDT, CDR2 YYEEEE, per germline. The CDR3 is 17 amino acids. V lost 0 bases, J lost 2 bases, and 18 bases lay in between. Here the CDR3 reads CASSLGGGAGLTYEQYF. The CDR3 region has the DNA TGTGCCAGCAGCTTGGGGGGCGGGGCAGGCCTTACCTACGAGCAGTACTTC.

V gene TRBV9 combines with J gene TRBJ1-5; D is undetermined. The CDR3 extends over 14 amino acids. Germline-derived CDR1 and CDR2 are SGDLS and YYNGEE. Trimming took off 0 bases at V and 2 bases at J, with 6 bases between the two ends. CDR3 nucleotide sequence: TGTGCCAGCAGCGTAGGGACGGGCAATCAGCCCCAGCATTTT. Protein sequence: CASSVGTGNQPQHF.

The CDR3 nucleotides read TGTGCCACCAGCGGCCGGGGAGACACTGAAGCTTTCTTT. This gives the protein CATSGRGDTEAFF. The gene calls are TRBV15 and TRBJ1-1, with D hard to call. The length of the CDR3 is 13 residues. The V gene lost 5 bases and the J gene lost 3 bases, with 10 bases spanning the gap. CDR1 LNHNV and CDR2 YYDKDF come from the germline V gene (reference sequence).

V and J are TRBV7-2 and TRBJ2-3, with 11 bases aligning to TRBD2. Unmatched junction bases numbered 8, after V lost 0 bases and J lost 6 bases. CDR3 length equals 17 residues. CDR1 and CDR2 from the germline V gene are SGHTA and FQGNSA. Here the CDR3 reads CASSLADSGGARDTQYF. In DNA form, the CDR3 reads TGTGCCAGCAGCTTAGCCGATAGCGGGGGGGCTCGGGATACGCAGTATTTT.